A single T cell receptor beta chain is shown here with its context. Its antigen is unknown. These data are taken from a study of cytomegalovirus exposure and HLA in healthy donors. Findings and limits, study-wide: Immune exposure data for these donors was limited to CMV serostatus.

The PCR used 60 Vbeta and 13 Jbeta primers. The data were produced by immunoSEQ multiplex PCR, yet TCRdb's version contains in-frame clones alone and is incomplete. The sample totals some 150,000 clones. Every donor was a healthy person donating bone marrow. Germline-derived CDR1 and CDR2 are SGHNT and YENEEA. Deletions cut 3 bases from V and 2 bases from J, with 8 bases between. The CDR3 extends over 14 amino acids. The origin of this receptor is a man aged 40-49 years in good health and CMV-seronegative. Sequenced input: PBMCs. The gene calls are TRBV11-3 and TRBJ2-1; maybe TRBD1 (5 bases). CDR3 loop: CASSLTETYNEQFF. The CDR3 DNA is TGTGCCAGCAGCTTGACAGAAACCTACAATGAGCAGTTCTTC.